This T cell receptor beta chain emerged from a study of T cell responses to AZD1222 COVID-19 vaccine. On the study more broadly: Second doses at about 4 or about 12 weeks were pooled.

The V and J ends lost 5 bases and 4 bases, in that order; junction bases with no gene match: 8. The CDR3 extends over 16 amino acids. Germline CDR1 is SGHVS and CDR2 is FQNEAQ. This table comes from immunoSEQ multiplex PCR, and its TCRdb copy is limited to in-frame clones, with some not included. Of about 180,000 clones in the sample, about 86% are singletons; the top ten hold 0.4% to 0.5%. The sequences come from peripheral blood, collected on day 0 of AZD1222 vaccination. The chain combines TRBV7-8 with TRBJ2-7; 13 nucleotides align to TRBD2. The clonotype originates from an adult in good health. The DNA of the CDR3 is TGTGCCAGCAGCCCGTGGACTAGCGGGAGTTTATACGAGCAGTACTTC. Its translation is CASSPWTSGSLYEQYF.